The text below deals with one T cell receptor (beta chain). The target antigen is unknown. The data originate from a study of fetal regulatory T cell absence and autoimmunity. Study-wide findings and caveats: Compared with cord blood, pancreas showed oligoclonal TCR enrichment, some clones over 90-fold. TRB gene family usage was broadly similar in cord blood and pancreas.

Sequencing was at survey level. The repertoire was sequenced with immunoSEQ multiplex PCR; TCRdb's copy has only in-frame clones and lacks some. This sample has 95,000 or so clones, with less than 80% found just once. The V gene lost 5 bases and the J gene lost 6 bases, with 16 bases spanning the gap. Germline CDR1 reads SGHNT; CDR2 reads YENEEA. The CDR3 spans 14 residues. The sample comprised pancreas tissue. This receptor was obtained from a male donor with IPEX syndrome. The chain carries TRBV11-3 and TRBJ1-1; a possible D gene is TRBD1 (6 bases). For the CDR3, the DNA is TGTGCCAGCAGCCCCCCACAGGGTGGGCCTGAAGCTTTCTTT. The encoded protein is CASSPPQGGPEAFF.